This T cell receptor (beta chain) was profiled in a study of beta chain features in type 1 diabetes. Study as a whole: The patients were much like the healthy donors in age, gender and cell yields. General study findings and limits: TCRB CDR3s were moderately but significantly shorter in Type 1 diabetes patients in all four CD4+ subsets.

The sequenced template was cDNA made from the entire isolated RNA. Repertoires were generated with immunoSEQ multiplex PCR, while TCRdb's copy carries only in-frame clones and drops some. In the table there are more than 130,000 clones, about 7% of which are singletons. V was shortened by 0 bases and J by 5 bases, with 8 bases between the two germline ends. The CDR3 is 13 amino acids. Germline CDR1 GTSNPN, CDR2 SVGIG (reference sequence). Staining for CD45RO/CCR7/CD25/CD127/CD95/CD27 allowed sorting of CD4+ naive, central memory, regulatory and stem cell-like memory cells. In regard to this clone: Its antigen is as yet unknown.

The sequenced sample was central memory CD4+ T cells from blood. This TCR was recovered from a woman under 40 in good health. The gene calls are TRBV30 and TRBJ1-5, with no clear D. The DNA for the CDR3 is TGTGCCTGGAGTGTAGACGGGGATCAGCCCCAGCATTTT. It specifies CAWSVDGDQPQHF.